One and the same sample provided the 13 T cell receptor beta chains below, sequenced in a study of blood T cell repertoires in COVID-19. Method: immunoSEQ multiplex PCR; TCRdb's copy keeps in-frame clones and lacks some. The sample records roughly 160,000 clones, just over 90% being singletons. What was sequenced was peripheral blood. The receptors stem from a man between 18 and 29 years old with COVID-19, enrolled during active disease.

The rearrangement joins TRBV19 to TRBJ1-1; 8 nucleotides match TRBD1. Germline loops: CDR1 LNHDA, CDR2 SQIVND (reference sequence). This CDR3 has 13 residues. Germline trimming cut 5 bases from V and 7 bases from J; bases unmatched to any gene: 6. Here the CDR3 reads CASSEDRENEAFF. CDR3 sequence (DNA): TGTGCCAGTAGTGAGGACAGGGAGAATGAAGCTTTCTTT.

The chain joins TRBV19 to TRBJ2-7; weak D call: TRBD1 (5 bases). Trimming took off 0 bases at V and 0 bases at J, with 9 bases between the two ends. CDR1 LNHDA and CDR2 SQIVND come from the germline V gene (reference sequence). The CDR3 consists of 15 residues. CDR3 loop: CASSIDLQASYEQYF. The CDR3, as DNA: TGTGCCAGTAGTATAGATCTACAGGCCTCCTACGAGCAGTACTTC.

The chain is built from TRBV5-4 and TRBJ1-3; D perhaps matches TRBD1 (6 bases). Trimming took 0 bases from V and 2 from J, leaving 12 bases between them. CDR1 and CDR2 (germline): SGHNT, YYREEE (reference sequence). The CDR3 totals 16 residues. In nucleotides, the CDR3 is TGTGCCAGCAGCTTGGGGGGGGGCGGTGCTGGAAACACCATATATTTT. Translated: CASSLGGGGAGNTIYF.

A few counts support this clone. CDR3 nucleotides: TGTGCCATCAGTGACAGGGACGAGCAGTACTTC. This encodes CAISDRDEQYF. This chain connects TRBV10-3 to TRBJ2-7, with D maybe TRBD1 (5 bases). In germline, CDR1 is ENHRY, CDR2 SYGVKD. The V and J ends lost 3 bases and 5 bases respectively, with 5 bases between them. The CDR3 covers 11 residues.

V usage is TRBV6-6 and J usage is TRBJ2-1; D not certain. This CDR3 has 15 amino acids. Germline values: CDR1 MNHNY, CDR2 SVGAGI (reference sequence). V lost 2 bases, J lost 7 bases, and 15 bases lay in between. The DNA of the CDR3 is TGTGCCAGCAGTTACCTCCTAACGTTGAGGAATGAGCAGTTCTTC. Its protein is CASSYLLTLRNEQFF.

The V gene is TRBV6-2 or TRBV6-3, the J gene TRBJ1-5; weak D call: TRBD1 (5 bases). V was cut by 0 bases and J by 2 bases, with 14 bases left in between. Germline-derived CDR1 and CDR2 are MNHEY and SVGEGT. The CDR3 length is 17 residues. CDR3 in amino acids: CASSYSFYRKGNQPQHF. The DNA of the CDR3 is TGTGCCAGCAGTTACTCGTTTTACAGGAAGGGCAATCAGCCCCAGCATTTT.

This chain uses TRBV7-9 with TRBJ2-7, with D maybe TRBD1 (6 bases). Germline loops: CDR1 SEHNR, CDR2 FQNEAQ (reference sequence). The V and J ends lost 6 bases and 0 bases respectively, with 21 bases between them. The CDR3 spans 17 residues. CDR3 residues: CASRDNHRAPLSYEQYF. The CDR3 DNA is TGTGCCAGCAGAGATAATCACAGGGCCCCCCTCTCCTACGAGCAGTACTTC.

This clone appeared a single time. The chain recombines TRBV27 with TRBJ1-2; D is unclear. This CDR3 has 13 residues. Deletions cut 6 bases from V and 4 bases from J, with 12 bases between. Germline CDR1 reads MNHEY; CDR2 reads SMNVEV (reference sequence). CDR3 bases: TGTGCCAGCAGATCCAGACAAACCTATGGCTACACCTTC. Its translation is CASRSRQTYGYTF.

This chain joins TRBV7-7 and TRBJ2-5; TRBD1 matches 7 bases. Germline trimming cut 1 base from V and 1 base from J; bases unmatched to any gene: 0. The CDR3 runs 14 residues. The germline V gene has CDR1 SSHAT and CDR2 FNYEAQ (reference sequence). The CDR3 DNA reads as TGTGCCAGCAGCTTAGGGACAGGCCAAGAGACCCAGTACTTC. Protein sequence: CASSLGTGQETQYF.

The V and J genes are TRBV13 and TRBJ2-1; 8 nucleotides line up with TRBD1. J lost 6 bases, V lost 5 bases, and 9 bases had no gene match. Germline V gives CDR1 PRHDT, CDR2 FYEKMQ (reference sequence). CDR3 length equals 15 residues. Written as DNA, the CDR3 is TGTGCCAGCAGCAAAGGGACAGGAGAATTCAATGAGCAGTTCTTC. Amino acid sequence: CASSKGTGEFNEQFF.

V gene TRBV7-9 combines with J gene TRBJ2-1; 9 nucleotides line up with TRBD2. V shed 3 bases and J 4 bases; nucleotides not matched to a gene: 10. Germline CDR1 SEHNR, CDR2 FQNEAQ (reference sequence). This CDR3 is 17 amino acids long. CDR3 DNA sequence: TGTGCCAGCAGCTTTCCGAGACTAGCGGCCAATTACAATGAGCAGTTCTTC. It translates to CASSFPRLAANYNEQFF.

V usage is TRBV7-8 and J usage is TRBJ1-1; D not resolved. Trimming left V 5 bases short and J 1 base short, with 8 bases between. The CDR3 is made up of 13 amino acids. Germline loops: CDR1 SGHVS, CDR2 FQNEAQ. This chain's CDR3 is CASSLNKNTEAFF. Written as DNA, the CDR3 is TGTGCCAGCAGCCTTAACAAGAACACTGAAGCTTTCTTT.

This chain connects TRBV15 to TRBJ2-6; no clear D. The CDR3 runs to 15 residues. The germline V gene has CDR1 LNHNV and CDR2 YYDKDF (reference sequence). V lost 0 bases to trimming and J lost 2 bases, with 5 bases between them. The DNA of the CDR3 is TGTGCCACCAGCAGAGATAGAACTGGGGCCAACGTCCTGACTTTC. Translated: CATSRDRTGANVLTF.